What follows are 10 T cell receptor beta chains derived from one specimen sequenced in a study of response to subunit inactivated influenza vaccine. A single record per CDR3 protein comes from TCRdb applying MiXCR to the RT-PCR reads. The table has about 540,000 distinct CDR3 sequences, roughly 23% seen once. These data are also associated with another study on T cells expressing NK-cell markers. This second study notes: It was by 5'RACE template switching with UMIs that TCR beta cDNA was made.

The source was CD4+ T cells sorted from PBMCs, collected 11 to 12 days after vaccination. The source of these receptors is a man between 50 and 59 years old who received an inactivated influenza vaccine.

The CDR3 nucleotides read TGTGCCATCAGCACGGAAATAAATGAAAAACTGTTTTTT. Amino acids: CAISTEINEKLFF. The J gene is TRBJ1-4, the V gene TRBV10-3; D not resolved. The V and J ends lost 6 bases and 5 bases respectively, with 10 bases between them. In germline, CDR1 is ENHRY, CDR2 SYGVKD. The CDR3 totals 13 residues.

In DNA, the CDR3 is TGCAGTGCTAGAGATCACGAGACAGCCAATTCACCCCTCCACTTT. The encoded protein is CSARDHETANSPLHF. J is TRBJ1-6 and V is TRBV20-1, with a weak D call TRBD1 (5 bases). Germline values: CDR1 DFQATT, CDR2 SNEGSKA (reference sequence). The CDR3 is 15 amino acids. V was trimmed by 0 bases and J by 7 bases, leaving 13 bases between them.

The rearrangement joins TRBV18 to TRBJ2-1; 7 nucleotides agree with TRBD2. The CDR3 runs to 13 residues. Germline V gene data show CDR1 as KGHSH and CDR2 as LQKENI. V gave up 10 bases and J gave up 1 base; unmatched junction bases: 4. CDR3 region: CATLGRSYNEQFF. CDR3 nucleotide sequence: TGTGCCACCCTCGGGAGGTCCTACAATGAGCAGTTCTTC.

The chain employs TRBV12-3 or TRBV12-4 and TRBJ2-2; a possible D gene is TRBD2 (6 bases). CDR3 size: 14 residues. V was shortened by 5 bases and J by 6 bases, with 13 bases between the two germline ends. The CDR3 here is CASSLTSWAGELFF. CDR3 coding DNA: TGTGCCAGCAGTCTAACTAGCTGGGCCGGGGAGCTGTTTTTT.

In its sample, this clonotype was seen a few times. The rearrangement uses TRBV20-1 and TRBJ2-7; D is undetermined. V was trimmed by 0 bases and J by 3 bases, leaving 18 bases between them. CDR3 length: 16 amino acids. Germline V gene lookup returns CDR1 DFQATT and CDR2 SNEGSKA (reference sequence). The chain's CDR3 is CSARDQWQADLYEQYF. The CDR3 DNA reads TGCAGTGCTAGAGATCAGTGGCAGGCGGACCTCTACGAGCAGTACTTC.

This clonotype was observed once. This chain connects TRBV3-1 to TRBJ1-2, with D possibly matching TRBD1 (6 bases). CDR3 length: 15 residues. V was pared by 4 bases and J by 2 bases, with 14 bases between. Per the germline V gene, CDR1 is LGHDT and CDR2 is YNNKEL (reference sequence). This CDR3 reads CASSPSGHENYGYTF. CDR3 bases: TGTGCCAGCAGCCCATCGGGACACGAGAACTATGGCTACACCTTC.

DNA of the CDR3: TGTGCCATCGGCCGGGCGGACAGAGTAAACAATGAGCAGTTCTTC. Translation: CAIGRADRVNNEQFF. The chain couples TRBV12-3 or TRBV12-4 to TRBJ2-1, with D possibly being TRBD1 (6 bases). This CDR3 has 15 amino acids. V lost 10 bases and J 5 bases, leaving 21 bases between the germline ends.

The V and J genes are TRBV20-1 and TRBJ2-1; 10 nucleotides match TRBD2. J was trimmed by 0 bases and V by 1 base; bases with no gene match: 9. CDR1 and CDR2 (germline): DFQATT, SNEGSKA (reference sequence). This CDR3 has 18 residues. The CDR3 here is CSARVGSSGGLSYNEQFF. CDR3 nucleotides: TGCAGTGCTAGAGTCGGAAGTAGCGGGGGGCTCTCCTACAATGAGCAGTTCTTC.

The chain is built from TRBV6-2 or TRBV6-3 and TRBJ2-7; D tentatively fits TRBD1 or TRBD2 (5 bases each). Trimming left V 5 bases short and J 7 bases short, with 15 bases between. This CDR3 has 13 residues. Germline-derived CDR1 and CDR2 are MNHEY and SVGEGT. This CDR3 is CASSKGTLKEQYF. In DNA, the CDR3 is TGTGCCAGCAGTAAAGGGACCCTTAAAGAGCAGTACTTC.

In this sample, this clonotype turned up a few times. V usage is TRBV20-1 and J usage is TRBJ2-5; 10 bases map to TRBD1. Germline V gene sequence: CDR1 DFQATT, CDR2 SNEGSKA (reference sequence). The CDR3 consists of 13 residues. Trimming cost V 7 bases and J 2 bases; bases outside gene matches: 4. The chain's CDR3 is CSGDRGLQETQYF. The DNA for the CDR3 is TGCAGTGGGGACAGGGGCCTGCAAGAGACCCAGTACTTC.